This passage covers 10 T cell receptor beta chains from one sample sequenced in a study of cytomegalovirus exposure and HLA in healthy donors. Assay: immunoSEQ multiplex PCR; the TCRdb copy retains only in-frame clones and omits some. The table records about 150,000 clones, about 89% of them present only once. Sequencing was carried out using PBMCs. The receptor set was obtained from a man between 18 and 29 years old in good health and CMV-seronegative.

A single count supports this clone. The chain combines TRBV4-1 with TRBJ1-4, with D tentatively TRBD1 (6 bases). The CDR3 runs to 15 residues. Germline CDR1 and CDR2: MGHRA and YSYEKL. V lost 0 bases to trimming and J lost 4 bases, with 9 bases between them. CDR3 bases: TGCGCCAGCAGCCAAGAAAGCAGGGGTAATGAAAAACTGTTTTTT. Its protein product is CASSQESRGNEKLFF.

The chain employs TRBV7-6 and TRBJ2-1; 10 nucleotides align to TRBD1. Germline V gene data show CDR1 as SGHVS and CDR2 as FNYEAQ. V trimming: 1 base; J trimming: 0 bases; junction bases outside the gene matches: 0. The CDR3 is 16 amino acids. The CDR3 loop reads CASSLGTGGSYNEQFF. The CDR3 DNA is TGTGCCAGCAGCTTAGGGACAGGGGGCTCCTACAATGAGCAGTTCTTC. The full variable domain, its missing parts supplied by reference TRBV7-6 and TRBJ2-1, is GAGVSQSPRYKVTKRGQDVALRCDPISGHVSLYWYRQALGQGPEFLTYFNYEAQQDKSGLPNDRFSAERPEGSISTLTIQRTEQRDSAMYRCASSLGTGGSYNEQFFGPGTRLTVL.

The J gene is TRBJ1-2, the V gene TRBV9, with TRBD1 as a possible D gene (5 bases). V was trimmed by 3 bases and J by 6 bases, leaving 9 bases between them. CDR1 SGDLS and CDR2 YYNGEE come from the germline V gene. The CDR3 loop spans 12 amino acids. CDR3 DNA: TGTGCCAGCAGCGGGACACGAAATGGCTACACCTTC. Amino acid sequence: CASSGTRNGYTF.

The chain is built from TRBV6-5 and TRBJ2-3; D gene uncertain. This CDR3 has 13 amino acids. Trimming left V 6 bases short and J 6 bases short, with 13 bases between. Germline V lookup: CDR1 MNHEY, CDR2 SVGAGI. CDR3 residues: CASRSTLLDTQYF. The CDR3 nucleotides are TGTGCCAGCAGGTCGACTTTGTTGGATACGCAGTATTTT.

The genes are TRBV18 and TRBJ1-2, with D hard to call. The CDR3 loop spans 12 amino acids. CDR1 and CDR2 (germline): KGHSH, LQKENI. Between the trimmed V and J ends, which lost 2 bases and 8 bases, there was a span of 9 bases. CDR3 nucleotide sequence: TGTGCCAGCTCACCATTGGGGAGAGGCTACACCTTC. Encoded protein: CASSPLGRGYTF.

CDR3 coding DNA: TGTGCCAGCAGCCCCGGGACTAGCGGGAGGACCTACGAGCAGTACGTC. This gives the protein CASSPGTSGRTYEQYV. This rearrangement joins TRBV9 to TRBJ2-7, with 15 nucleotides matching TRBD2. The germline CDR1 and CDR2 sequences are SGDLS and YYNGEE. The CDR3 has 16 residues. With V trimmed by 4 bases and J by 2 bases, 4 bases remained unmatched.

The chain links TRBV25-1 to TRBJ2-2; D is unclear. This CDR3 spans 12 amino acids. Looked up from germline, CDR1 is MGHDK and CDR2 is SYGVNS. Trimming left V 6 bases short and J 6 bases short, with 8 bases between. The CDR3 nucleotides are TGTGCCAGCAGGGGCCTCCCCGGGGAGCTGTTTTTT. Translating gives CASRGLPGELFF.

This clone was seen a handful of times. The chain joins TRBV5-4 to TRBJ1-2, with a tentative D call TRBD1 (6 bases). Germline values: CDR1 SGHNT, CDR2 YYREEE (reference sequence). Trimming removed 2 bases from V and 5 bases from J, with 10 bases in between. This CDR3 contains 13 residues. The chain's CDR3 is CASSLGGSYGYTF. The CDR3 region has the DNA TGTGCCAGCAGCTTAGGGGGATCATATGGCTACACCTTC. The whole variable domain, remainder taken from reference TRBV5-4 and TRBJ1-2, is ETGVTQSPTHLIKTRGQQVTLRCSSQSGHNTVSWYQQALGQGPQFIFQYYREEENGRGNFPPRFSGLQFPNYSSELNVNALELDDSALYLCASSLGGSYGYTFGSGTRLTVV.

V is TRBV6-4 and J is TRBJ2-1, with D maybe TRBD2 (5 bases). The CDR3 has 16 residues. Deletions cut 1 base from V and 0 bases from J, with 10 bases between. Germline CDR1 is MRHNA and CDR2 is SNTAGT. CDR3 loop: CASSDFPGSSYNEQFF. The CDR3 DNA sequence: TGTGCCAGCAGTGACTTCCCGGGGAGCTCCTACAATGAGCAGTTCTTC.

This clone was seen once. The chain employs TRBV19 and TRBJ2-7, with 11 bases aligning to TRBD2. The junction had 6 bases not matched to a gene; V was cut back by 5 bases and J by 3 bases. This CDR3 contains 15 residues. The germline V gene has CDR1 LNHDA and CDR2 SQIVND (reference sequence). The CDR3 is CASSRSGGADYEQYF. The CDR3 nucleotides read TGTGCCAGTAGTCGTAGCGGGGGGGCGGACTACGAGCAGTACTTC.